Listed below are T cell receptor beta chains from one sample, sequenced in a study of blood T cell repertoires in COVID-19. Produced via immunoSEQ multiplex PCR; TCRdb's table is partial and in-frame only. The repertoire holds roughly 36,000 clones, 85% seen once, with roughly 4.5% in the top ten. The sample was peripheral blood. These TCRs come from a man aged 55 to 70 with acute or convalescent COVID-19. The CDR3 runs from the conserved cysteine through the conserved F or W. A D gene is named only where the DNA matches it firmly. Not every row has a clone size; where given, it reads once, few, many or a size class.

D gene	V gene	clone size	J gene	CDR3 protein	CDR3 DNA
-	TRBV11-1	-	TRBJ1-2	CASSLEGVANYGYTF	TGTGCCAGCAGCTTAGAGGGAGTAGCTAACTATGGCTACACCTTC
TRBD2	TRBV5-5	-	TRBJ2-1	CASSFLSGLAEASRFF	TGTGCCAGCAGCTTTCTTTCGGGACTAGCGGAGGCTAGTCGGTTCTTC
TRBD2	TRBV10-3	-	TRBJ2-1	CAIPGLADNEQFF	TGTGCCATCCCGGGACTAGCGGACAATGAGCAGTTCTTC
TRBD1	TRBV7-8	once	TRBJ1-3	CASSPGTGIGNTIYF	TGTGCCAGCAGTCCCGGGACAGGGATTGGAAACACCATATATTTT
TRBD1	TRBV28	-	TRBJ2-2	CASSFQGQGAWGTGELFF	TGTGCCAGCAGTTTTCAGGGACAGGGGGCGTGGGGCACCGGGGAGCTGTTTTTT
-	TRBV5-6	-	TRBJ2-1	CASSFYGDNSYNEQFF	TGTGCCAGCAGCTTCTACGGGGACAACTCCTACAATGAGCAGTTCTTC
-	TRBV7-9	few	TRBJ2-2	CASTPRGYTGELFF	TGTGCCAGCACACCAAGGGGTTACACCGGGGAGCTGTTTTTT
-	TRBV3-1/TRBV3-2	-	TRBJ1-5	CASSRLGQPQHF	TGTGCCAGCAGCCGACTAGGTCAGCCCCAGCATTTT
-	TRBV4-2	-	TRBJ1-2	CASSQDLLAGAHYGYTF	TGTGCCAGCAGCCAAGATCTCCTGGCGGGGGCCCATTATGGCTACACCTTC
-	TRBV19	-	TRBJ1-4	CASTSVGRGEKLFF	TGTGCCAGTACCTCAGTCGGTAGGGGTGAAAAACTGTTTTTT
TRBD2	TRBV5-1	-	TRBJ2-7	CASSARVAGAYEQYF	TGCGCCAGCAGCGCCCGGGTAGCGGGAGCCTACGAGCAGTACTTC
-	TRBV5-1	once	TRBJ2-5	CASSPDLYQETQYF	TGCGCCAGCAGCCCCGACTTGTACCAAGAGACCCAGTACTTC
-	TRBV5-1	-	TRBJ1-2	CASTLTAGVDGYTF	TGCGCCAGCACCCTTACCGCAGGGGTGGATGGCTACACCTTC
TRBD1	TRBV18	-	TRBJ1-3	CASSPRQGNSGNTIYF	TGTGCCAGCTCACCGCGACAGGGAAACTCTGGAAACACCATATATTTT
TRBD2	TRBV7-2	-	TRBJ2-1	CASSLRSGGSYNEQFF	TGTGCCAGCAGCTTACGTAGCGGGGGGTCCTACAATGAGCAGTTCTTC
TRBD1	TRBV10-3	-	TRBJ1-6	CAIRAGQGDSPLHF	TGTGCCATCAGAGCGGGACAGGGGGATTCACCCCTCCACTTT
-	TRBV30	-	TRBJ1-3	CAWSLRNTIYF	TGTGCCTGGAGTCTCCGGAACACCATATATTTT
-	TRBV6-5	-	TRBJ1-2	CASSSRDTAGYTF	TGTGCCAGCAGCTCCCGGGACACCGCTGGCTACACCTTC
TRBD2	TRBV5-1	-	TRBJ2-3	CASPPLAGGPGWWTQYF	TGCGCCAGCCCCCCCCTAGCGGGAGGGCCGGGGTGGTGGACGCAGTATTTT
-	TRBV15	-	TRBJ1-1	CATSRDINGEAFF	TGTGCCACCAGCAGAGACATAAACGGGGAAGCTTTCTTT
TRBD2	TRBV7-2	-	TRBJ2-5	CASSPHFGGVGTQYF	TGTGCCAGCAGCCCCCATTTCGGGGGGGTAGGGACCCAGTACTTC